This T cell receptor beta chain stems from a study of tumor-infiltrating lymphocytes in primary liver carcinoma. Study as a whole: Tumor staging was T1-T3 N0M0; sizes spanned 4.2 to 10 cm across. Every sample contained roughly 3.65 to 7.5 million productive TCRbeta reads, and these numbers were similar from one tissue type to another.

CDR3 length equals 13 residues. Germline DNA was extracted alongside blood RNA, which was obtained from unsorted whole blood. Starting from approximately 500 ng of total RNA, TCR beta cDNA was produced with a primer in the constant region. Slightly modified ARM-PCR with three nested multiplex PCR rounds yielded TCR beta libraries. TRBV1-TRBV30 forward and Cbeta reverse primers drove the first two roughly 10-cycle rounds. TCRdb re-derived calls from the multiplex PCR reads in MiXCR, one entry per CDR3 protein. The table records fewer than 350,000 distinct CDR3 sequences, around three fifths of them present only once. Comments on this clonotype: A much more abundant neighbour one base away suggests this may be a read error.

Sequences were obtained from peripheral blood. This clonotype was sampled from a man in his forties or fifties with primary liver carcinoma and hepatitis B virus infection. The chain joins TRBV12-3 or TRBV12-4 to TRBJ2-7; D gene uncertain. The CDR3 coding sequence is TGTGCCAGCAGCCCGCAGTCGGGTTCGGAACAGAACTTC. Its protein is CASSPQSGSEQNF.